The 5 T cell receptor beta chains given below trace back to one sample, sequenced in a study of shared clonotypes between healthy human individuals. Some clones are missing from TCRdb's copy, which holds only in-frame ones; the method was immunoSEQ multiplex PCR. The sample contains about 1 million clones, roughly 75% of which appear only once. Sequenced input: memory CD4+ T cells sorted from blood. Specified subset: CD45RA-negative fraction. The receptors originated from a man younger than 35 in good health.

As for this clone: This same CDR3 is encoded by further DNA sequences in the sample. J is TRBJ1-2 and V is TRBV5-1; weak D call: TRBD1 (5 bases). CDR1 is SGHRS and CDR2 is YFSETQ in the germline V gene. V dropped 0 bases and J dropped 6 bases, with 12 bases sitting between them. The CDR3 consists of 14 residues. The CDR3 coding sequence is TGCGCCAGCAGCTTGGCCGGCACAGGAGATGGCTACACCTTC. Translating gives CASSLAGTGDGYTF.

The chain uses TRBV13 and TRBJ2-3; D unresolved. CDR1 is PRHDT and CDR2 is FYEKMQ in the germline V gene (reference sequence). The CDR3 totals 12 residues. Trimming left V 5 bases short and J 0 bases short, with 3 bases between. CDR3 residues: CASSHSTDTQYF. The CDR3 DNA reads TGTGCCAGCAGCCATAGCACAGATACGCAGTATTTT.

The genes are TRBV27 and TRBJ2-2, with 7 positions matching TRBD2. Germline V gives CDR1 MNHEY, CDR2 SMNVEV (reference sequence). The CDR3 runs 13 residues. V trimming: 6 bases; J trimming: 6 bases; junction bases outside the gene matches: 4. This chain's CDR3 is CASRGLGAGELFF. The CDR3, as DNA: TGTGCCAGCAGAGGACTAGGTGCCGGGGAGCTGTTTTTT.

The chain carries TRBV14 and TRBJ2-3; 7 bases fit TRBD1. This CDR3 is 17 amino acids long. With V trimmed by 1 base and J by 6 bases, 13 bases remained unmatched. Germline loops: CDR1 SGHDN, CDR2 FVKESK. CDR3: CASSQAKTGMVTDTQYF. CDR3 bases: TGTGCCAGCAGCCAAGCGAAGACAGGGATGGTGACCGATACGCAGTATTTT. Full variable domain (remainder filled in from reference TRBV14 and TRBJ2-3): EAGVTQFPSHSVIEKGQTVTLRCDPISGHDNLYWYRRVMGKEIKFLLHFVKESKQDESGMPNNRFLAERTGGTYSTLKVQPAELEDSGVYFCASSQAKTGMVTDTQYFGPGTRLTVL.

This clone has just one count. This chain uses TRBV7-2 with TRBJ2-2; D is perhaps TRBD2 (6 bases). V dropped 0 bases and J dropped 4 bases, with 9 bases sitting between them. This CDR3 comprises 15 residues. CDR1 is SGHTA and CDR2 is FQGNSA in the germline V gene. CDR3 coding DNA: TGTGCCAGCAGCTTAGCAGTGGGGGGCACCGGGGAGCTGTTTTTT. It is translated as CASSLAVGGTGELFF.